The clone carrying this TCR beta chain was counted between two and nine times. Its antigen is unknown. CDR1 and CDR2 (germline): MNHEY, SMNVEV (reference sequence). Trimming pared 4 bases from V and 4 bases from J, leaving 11 bases between. This CDR3 has 13 residues. This entry comes from a study of T-cell memory formation after mild COVID-19. After 5'RACE with constant-segment primers, TCR alpha and TCR beta cDNA libraries carrying sample barcodes and UMIs were obtained. TCRdb used MiXCR to reprocess the 5' RACE reads, holding one entry per CDR3 protein. This repertoire shows roughly 400,000 distinct CDR3 sequences, approximately 24% found once; its top ten account for roughly 9.7%. Regarding the study as a whole: Among clones contracting day 15 to 85, CD4/CD8 was balanced, whereas later expanders leaned CD4+. Contracting CD4+ clones sat mainly in CM and EM; CD8+ in EMRA. Researchers found some responding clones in pre-infection memory, a sign that cross-reactive memory joined.

Sequencing was performed on PBMCs or a T cell subset sorted from them (not recorded which). The chain employs TRBV27 and TRBJ2-7, with TRBD1 as a possible D gene (6 bases). The origin of this receptor is an adult woman who had mild COVID-19 (a few samples of this study predate the infection). Cell type and time point are not known. The CDR3 bases are TGTGCCAGCAGTTACGCCAGGGGTTACGAGCAGTACTTC. Its protein is CASSYARGYEQYF.